One and the same sample provided the 21 T cell receptor beta chains below, sequenced in a study of CD8 T cells in ankylosing spondylitis. TCRdb analysed the 5' RACE reads with MiXCR anew, one entry per CDR3 protein. The top ten clones hold 5% to 7.5% of a sample with approximately 220,000 distinct CDR3 sequences, approximately 24% of them seen once. Sequenced material: blood, either unsorted or a sorted T cell fraction (not recorded which). The receptors here all came from a male donor with ankylosing spondylitis or in good health (not recorded which).

This chain connects TRBV12-3 or TRBV12-4 to TRBJ1-4, with 7 bases that match TRBD1. V gave up 6 bases and J gave up 10 bases; unmatched junction bases: 5. The CDR3 is made up of 12 amino acids. In DNA form, the CDR3 reads TGTGCCAGCAGGAGGGACAGCGGAAAACTGTTTTTT. Translating gives CASRRDSGKLFF.

The chain links TRBV29-1 to TRBJ2-1, with TRBD1 as a possible D gene (5 bases). V shed 3 bases and J shed 9 bases, with 12 bases lying between them. The CDR3 contains 12 residues. Germline-derived CDR1 and CDR2 are SQVTM and ANQGSEA. CDR3: CSVEMTVGEQFF. For the CDR3, the DNA is TGCAGCGTTGAGATGACAGTGGGTGAGCAGTTCTTC.

This sequence joins TRBV7-8 and TRBJ2-3, with D tentatively TRBD1 or TRBD2 (5 bases each). V shed 6 bases and J shed 0 bases, with 13 bases lying between them. CDR3 length: 15 residues. From germline, CDR1 is SGHVS and CDR2 FQNEAQ. The DNA of the CDR3 is TGTGCCAGCAGACGACGGGGACGCAGCACAGATACGCAGTATTTT. This sequence encodes CASRRRGRSTDTQYF.

The rearrangement joins TRBV20-1 to TRBJ2-3; TRBD1 or TRBD2 may be the D gene (7 bases each). The CDR3 contains 15 residues. V was clipped by 5 bases and J by 1 base, with 16 bases between them. The germline V gene encodes CDR1 DFQATT and CDR2 SNEGSKA (reference sequence). CDR3 nucleotides: TGCAGTGCTGAGGGGAGGGACAGAGGCACAGATACGCAGTATTTT. It codes for CSAEGRDRGTDTQYF.

Worth noting for this clonotype: A much larger clone differs from this one at a single base, so this may be a read error. The rearrangement joins TRBV29-1 to TRBJ2-1; 9 bases align to TRBD1. This CDR3 comprises 14 residues. V dropped 5 bases and J dropped 3; count of bases not matched to a gene: 5. Germline CDR1 is SQVTM and CDR2 is ANQGSEA. CDR3 DNA: TGCAGCGTTTCGGACAGGGGCCGCTACAATGAGCAGTTCTTC. Translated, it gives CSVSDRGRYNEQFF.

This clonotype has a count of ten or more. The CDR3 here is CASMGSSGSYEQFF. Written as DNA, the CDR3 is TGTGCCAGCATGGGGTCTAGCGGGAGCTATGAGCAGTTCTTC. The chain couples TRBV2 to TRBJ2-1, with TRBD2 matching 10 bases. Germline V gives CDR1 SNHLY, CDR2 FYNNEI. The CDR3 sequence is 14 residues long. V trimming: 7 bases; J trimming: 8 bases; junction bases outside the gene matches: 8. Filled out from reference TRBV2 and TRBJ2-1, the complete variable domain reads EPEVTQTPSHQVTQMGQEVILRCVPISNHLYFYWYRQILGQKVEFLVSFYNNEISEKSEIFDDQFSVERPDGSNFTLKIRSTKLEDSAMYFCASMGSSGSYEQFFGPGTRLTVL.

This clonotype appeared many times. The CDR3 here is CATSTSEGFTSRWDIQYF. In DNA, the CDR3 is TGTGCCACCAGCACCAGCGAGGGTTTTACATCCCGGTGGGACATTCAGTACTTC. The genes are TRBV15 and TRBJ2-4; TRBD2 might be the D (5 bases). The CDR3 extends over 18 amino acids. CDR1 and CDR2 (germline): LNHNV, YYDKDF (reference sequence). V gave up 4 bases and J gave up 8 bases, with 27 bases separating them.

This clonotype has a count of ten or more. The V call is TRBV27, the J call TRBJ2-1, with unresolved D. V dropped 5 bases and J dropped 7 bases, with 15 bases sitting between them. This CDR3 has 14 amino acids. Germline assignment: CDR1 MNHEY and CDR2 SMNVEV (reference sequence). The CDR3 loop is CASSPRTGLNEQFF. The CDR3 DNA follows: TGTGCCAGCAGTCCCCGGACCGGGCTAAATGAGCAGTTCTTC.

This clonotype was counted a few times. The chain links TRBV20-1 to TRBJ2-5; 9 nucleotides align to TRBD1. The CDR3 extends over 15 amino acids. The germline V gene has CDR1 DFQATT and CDR2 SNEGSKA (reference sequence). The J segment lost 1 base and the V segment lost 6 bases, leaving 9 bases of the junction unmatched. The DNA of the CDR3 is TGCAGTGCACCGACCCGGACAGGGGCCCAAGAGACCCAGTACTTC. It yields the protein CSAPTRTGAQETQYF.

This clonotype turned up a few times. The V and J genes are TRBV5-1 and TRBJ2-2, with D perhaps matching TRBD1 or TRBD2 (5 bases each). Trimming left V 4 bases short and J 1 base short, with 11 bases between. Germline V gives CDR1 SGHRS, CDR2 YFSETQ. This CDR3 contains 15 residues. The CDR3 loop reads CASSLGTGNTGELFF. The CDR3 DNA follows: TGCGCCAGCAGCCTAGGGACGGGGAACACCGGGGAGCTGTTTTTT.

The table lists this clonotype with many counts. The chain combines TRBV6-1 with TRBJ1-5, with a possible D match to TRBD1 (5 bases). Trimming shortened V by 5 bases and J by 5 bases, and 13 bases separated the two germline ends. This CDR3 has 14 residues. The germline gives CDR1 MNHNS, CDR2 SASEGT. CDR3 sequence reads: CASSPQGGDQPQHF. CDR3 in DNA: TGTGCCAGCAGTCCTCAGGGAGGAGATCAGCCCCAGCATTTT.

This clonotype showed up just a few times. J is TRBJ1-4 and V is TRBV20-1; the D is unclear. The CDR3 is 12 residues long. Germline values: CDR1 DFQATT, CDR2 SNEGSKA (reference sequence). V dropped 1 base and J dropped 7 bases, with 7 bases sitting between them. Here the CDR3 reads CSARAGSEKLFF. CDR3 sequence (DNA): TGCAGTGCTAGAGCGGGGAGTGAAAAACTGTTTTTT.

In its sample, this clonotype was seen many times. V is TRBV12-3 or TRBV12-4 and J is TRBJ1-1; no reliable D call. This CDR3 contains 14 residues. V shed 5 bases and J shed 4 bases, with 14 bases lying between them. The CDR3 DNA is TGTGCCAGCAGTCGACGATCGGAGGGCACTGAAGCTTTCTTT. Amino acids: CASSRRSEGTEAFF.

The V call is TRBV6-5, the J call TRBJ2-1; possibly TRBD2 for D (7 bases). V was pared by 0 bases and J by 3 bases, with 12 bases between. In germline, CDR1 is MNHEY, CDR2 SVGAGI. The length of the CDR3 is 16 residues. Here the CDR3 reads CASSYSGGAVYNEQFF. As DNA, the CDR3 is TGTGCCAGCAGTTACTCGGGGGGGGCCGTCTACAATGAGCAGTTCTTC.

This sequence joins TRBV7-9 and TRBJ2-1; unclear D gene. CDR3 length: 13 residues. CDR1 and CDR2 from the germline V gene are SEHNR and FQNEAQ (reference sequence). Deletions cut 5 bases from V and 9 bases from J, with 14 bases between. The CDR3: CASSLEFLGEQFF. DNA of the CDR3: TGTGCCAGCAGCCTTGAATTTTTGGGTGAGCAGTTCTTC.

This clonotype was picked up many times. This rearrangement joins TRBV7-9 to TRBJ1-1; D remains unclear. The CDR3 is 15 amino acids. Trimming pared 5 bases from V and 4 bases from J, leaving 17 bases between. Looked up from germline, CDR1 is SEHNR and CDR2 is FQNEAQ (reference sequence). CDR3 protein: CASSPLRGKGTEAFF. The CDR3 DNA is TGTGCCAGCAGCCCTCTACGGGGTAAGGGCACTGAAGCTTTCTTT.

This clonotype showed up many times. This chain joins TRBV4-2 and TRBJ2-4, with a possible D match to TRBD1 (5 bases). V lost 0 bases, J lost 0 bases, and 9 bases lay in between. Germline V CDR1 and CDR2: LGHNA, YNFKEQ. This CDR3 is built from 16 residues. CDR3 residues: CASSQDQGGAKNIQYF. Written as DNA, the CDR3 is TGTGCCAGCAGCCAAGACCAGGGTGGAGCCAAAAACATTCAGTACTTC.

This clonotype was counted at least ten times. V and J are TRBV29-1 and TRBJ2-5; the D call may be TRBD1 or TRBD2 (5 bases each). CDR3 length equals 14 residues. Germline V gene sequence: CDR1 SQVTM, CDR2 ANQGSEA. Trimming removed 3 bases from V and 0 bases from J, with 11 bases in between. CDR3 sequence reads: CSVDLRGYQETQYF. CDR3 DNA: TGCAGCGTTGACCTACGGGGCTACCAAGAGACCCAGTACTTC. The full variable domain, its missing parts supplied by reference TRBV29-1 and TRBJ2-5, is SAVISQKPSRDICQRGTSLTIQCQVDSQVTMMFWYRQQPGQSLTLIATANQGSEATYESGFVIDKFPISRPNLTFSTLTVSNMSPEDSSIYLCSVDLRGYQETQYFGPGTRLLVL.

This clonotype was detected many times. The DNA of the CDR3 is TGTGCCAGCATCTTAGGACAGGTGGGGAACACTGAAGCTTTCTTT. This codes for CASILGQVGNTEAFF. The chain couples TRBV12-3 or TRBV12-4 to TRBJ1-1; 7 bases align to TRBD1. This CDR3 contains 15 residues. Germline trimming cut 7 bases from V and 1 base from J; bases unmatched to any gene: 9.

This clonotype was recorded many times. The gene calls are TRBV6-5 and TRBJ2-7; TRBD2 matches at 9 bases. Germline CDR1 reads MNHEY; CDR2 reads SVGAGI. The CDR3 is 15 amino acids. Trimming took 4 bases from V and 2 from J; bases not matched to a gene: 6. CDR3 in amino acids: CASSSATSGAYEQYF. The CDR3 DNA reads TGTGCCAGCAGTTCCGCGACTAGCGGAGCCTACGAGCAGTACTTC.

The chain joins TRBV5-6 to TRBJ2-7, with 10 bases aligning to TRBD1. From germline, CDR1 is SGHDT and CDR2 YYEEEE. The CDR3 covers 14 residues. V shed 4 bases and J 6 bases; nucleotides not matched to a gene: 7. CDR3 DNA: TGTGCCAGCAGCGTCACCGGGACAGGGGTCGAGCAGTACTTC. Amino acid sequence: CASSVTGTGVEQYF.